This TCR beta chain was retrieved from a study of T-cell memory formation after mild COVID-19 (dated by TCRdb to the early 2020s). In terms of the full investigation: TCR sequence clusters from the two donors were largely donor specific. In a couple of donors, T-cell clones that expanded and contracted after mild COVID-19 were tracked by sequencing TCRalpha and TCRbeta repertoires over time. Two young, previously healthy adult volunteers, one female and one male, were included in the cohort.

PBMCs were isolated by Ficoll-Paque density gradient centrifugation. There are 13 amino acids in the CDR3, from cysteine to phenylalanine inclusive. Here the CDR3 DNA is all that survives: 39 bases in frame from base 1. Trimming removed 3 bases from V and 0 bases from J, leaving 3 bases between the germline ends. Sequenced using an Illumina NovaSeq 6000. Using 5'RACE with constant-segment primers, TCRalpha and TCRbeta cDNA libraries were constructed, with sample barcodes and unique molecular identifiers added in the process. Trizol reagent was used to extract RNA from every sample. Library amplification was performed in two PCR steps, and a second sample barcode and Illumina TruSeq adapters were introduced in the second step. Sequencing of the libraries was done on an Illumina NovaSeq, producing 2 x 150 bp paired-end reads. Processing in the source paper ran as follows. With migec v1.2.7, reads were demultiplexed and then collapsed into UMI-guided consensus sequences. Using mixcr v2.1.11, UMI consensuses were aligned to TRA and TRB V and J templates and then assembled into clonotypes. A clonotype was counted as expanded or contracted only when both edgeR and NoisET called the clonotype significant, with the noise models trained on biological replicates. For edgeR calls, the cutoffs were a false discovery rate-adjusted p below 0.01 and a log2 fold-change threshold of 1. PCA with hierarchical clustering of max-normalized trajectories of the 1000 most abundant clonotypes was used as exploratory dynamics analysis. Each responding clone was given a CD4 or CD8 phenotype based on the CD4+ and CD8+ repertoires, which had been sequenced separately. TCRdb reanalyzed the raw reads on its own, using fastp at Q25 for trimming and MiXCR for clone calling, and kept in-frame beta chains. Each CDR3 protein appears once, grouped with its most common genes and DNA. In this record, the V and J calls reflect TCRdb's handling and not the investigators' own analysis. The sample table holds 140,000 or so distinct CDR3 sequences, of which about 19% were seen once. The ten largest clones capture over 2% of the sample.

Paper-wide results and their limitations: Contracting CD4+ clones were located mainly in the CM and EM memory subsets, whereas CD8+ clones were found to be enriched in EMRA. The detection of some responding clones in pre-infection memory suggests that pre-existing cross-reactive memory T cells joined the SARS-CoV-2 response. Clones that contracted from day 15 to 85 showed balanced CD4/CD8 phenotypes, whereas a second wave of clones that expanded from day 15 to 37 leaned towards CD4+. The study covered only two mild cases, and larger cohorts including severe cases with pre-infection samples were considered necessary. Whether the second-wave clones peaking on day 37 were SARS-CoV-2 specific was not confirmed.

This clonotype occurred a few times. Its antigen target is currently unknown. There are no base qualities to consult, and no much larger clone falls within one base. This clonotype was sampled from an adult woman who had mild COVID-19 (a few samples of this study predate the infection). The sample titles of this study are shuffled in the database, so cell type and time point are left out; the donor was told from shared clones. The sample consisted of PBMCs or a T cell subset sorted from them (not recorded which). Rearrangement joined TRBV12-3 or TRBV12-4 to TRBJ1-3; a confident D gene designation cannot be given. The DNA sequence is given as TGTGCCAGCAGTTTGGCCTCTGGAAACACCATATATTTT. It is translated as CASSLASGNTIYF.